A selection of T cell receptor beta chains follows, all from one sample in a study of T cell responses to AZD1222 COVID-19 vaccine. Produced via immunoSEQ multiplex PCR; TCRdb's table is partial and in-frame only. The sample includes more than 75,000 clones, approximately 90% of them seen just once. The material was peripheral blood, obtained on day 0 of AZD1222 vaccination. These receptors originate from an adult in good health. The CDR3 runs from the conserved cysteine through the conserved F or W. The D gene is left open where the match is weak. Size values are once, few and many counts, or a class for expanded clones, and some rows have none.

clone_size: -
v_call: TRBV5-1
j_call: TRBJ2-3
d_call: -
cdr3_nt: TGCGCCAGCAGCTTGGGGGGTAGTGCAGATACGCAGTATTTT
cdr3_aa: CASSLGGSADTQYF

clone_size: -
v_call: TRBV2
j_call: TRBJ1-2
d_call: -
cdr3_nt: TGTGCCAGCAGTGAAGAGGACCCAGGCTACACCTTC
cdr3_aa: CASSEEDPGYTF

clone_size: once
v_call: TRBV6-2/TRBV6-3
j_call: TRBJ1-5
d_call: -
cdr3_nt: TGTGCCAGCAGTTACTCGTCTCATAGTAGCAATCAGCCCCAGCATTTT
cdr3_aa: CASSYSSHSSNQPQHF

clone_size: -
v_call: TRBV29-1
j_call: TRBJ1-2
d_call: -
cdr3_nt: TGCAGCGCGCCGTCAGAGCCTACCTATGGCTACACCTTC
cdr3_aa: CSAPSEPTYGYTF

clone_size: once
v_call: TRBV2
j_call: TRBJ1-5
d_call: -
cdr3_nt: TGTGCCAGCAGCTTGGACGGGAATAGCAATCAGCCCCAGCATTTT
cdr3_aa: CASSLDGNSNQPQHF

clone_size: -
v_call: TRBV29-1
j_call: TRBJ1-1
d_call: -
cdr3_nt: TGCAGCGTTAGACGGGACCTGAACACTGAAGCTTTCTTT
cdr3_aa: CSVRRDLNTEAFF

clone_size: few
v_call: TRBV6-1
j_call: TRBJ1-5
d_call: TRBD1
cdr3_nt: TGTGCCAGCAGTGAATCAGGGGGCGTTCAGCCCCAGCATTTT
cdr3_aa: CASSESGGVQPQHF

clone_size: -
v_call: TRBV7-2
j_call: TRBJ2-1
d_call: -
cdr3_nt: TGTGCCAGCAGCTTAGGCGGAGGGCTCCGGGGTGAGCAGTTCTTC
cdr3_aa: CASSLGGGLRGEQFF

clone_size: -
v_call: TRBV27
j_call: TRBJ1-2
d_call: TRBD1
cdr3_nt: TGTGCCAGCAGTTCCTCGGGGACAGTTAACTATGGCTACACCTTC
cdr3_aa: CASSSSGTVNYGYTF

clone_size: -
v_call: TRBV27
j_call: TRBJ2-5
d_call: -
cdr3_nt: TGTGCCAGCAGTTTGCGGGCCCAAGAGACCCAGTACTTC
cdr3_aa: CASSLRAQETQYF

clone_size: -
v_call: TRBV24-1
j_call: TRBJ2-2
d_call: -
cdr3_nt: TGTGCCACCAGGCCAGCGGGACACAACACCGGGGAGCTGTTTTTT
cdr3_aa: CATRPAGHNTGELFF

clone_size: -
v_call: TRBV7-3
j_call: TRBJ2-1
d_call: TRBD2
cdr3_nt: TGTGCCAGCAGCTCACTAGCGGGAGGGCCAGGGGAGCAGTTCTTC
cdr3_aa: CASSSLAGGPGEQFF

clone_size: -
v_call: TRBV4-2
j_call: TRBJ2-7
d_call: -
cdr3_nt: TGTGCCAGCAGCCAAGATTCTCAAGGGCGGGAGCAGTACTTC
cdr3_aa: CASSQDSQGREQYF

clone_size: -
v_call: TRBV11-3
j_call: TRBJ2-2
d_call: -
cdr3_nt: TGTGCCAGCAGCTTAGGCGTATCCGGGGAGCTGTTTTTT
cdr3_aa: CASSLGVSGELFF

clone_size: -
v_call: TRBV7-3
j_call: TRBJ2-1
d_call: TRBD2
cdr3_nt: TGTGCCAGCAGCGGGGGACTAGTGAGCAATGAGCAGTTCTTC
cdr3_aa: CASSGGLVSNEQFF

clone_size: -
v_call: TRBV11-3
j_call: TRBJ2-5
d_call: TRBD1
cdr3_nt: TGTGCCAGCAGCTTAGGGGGTCAAGGGGGCCGTGAGACCCAGTACTTC
cdr3_aa: CASSLGGQGGRETQYF

clone_size: -
v_call: TRBV5-1
j_call: TRBJ1-3
d_call: -
cdr3_nt: TGCGCCAGCAGCTTAGAGGGGTCAAGCTCTGGAAACACCATATATTTT
cdr3_aa: CASSLEGSSSGNTIYF

clone_size: -
v_call: TRBV4-1
j_call: TRBJ1-1
d_call: TRBD1
cdr3_nt: TGCGCCAGCAGCCACGGGACAGAGAACACTGAAGCTTTCTTT
cdr3_aa: CASSHGTENTEAFF

clone_size: -
v_call: TRBV29-1
j_call: TRBJ2-7
d_call: -
cdr3_nt: TGCAGCACCATCAACCCGTCTTCAGGGAGTCCCTACGAGCAGTACTTC
cdr3_aa: CSTINPSSGSPYEQYF

clone_size: -
v_call: TRBV7-2
j_call: TRBJ1-2
d_call: -
cdr3_nt: TGTGCCAGCAGCCTCGACGCGGGTAACTATGGCTACACCTTC
cdr3_aa: CASSLDAGNYGYTF

clone_size: few
v_call: TRBV4-2
j_call: TRBJ2-1
d_call: TRBD2
cdr3_nt: TGTGCCAGCAGCCCCCAGGGGAGCGGGGGTAATGAGCAGTTCTTC
cdr3_aa: CASSPQGSGGNEQFF

clone_size: once
v_call: TRBV4-3
j_call: TRBJ1-4
d_call: -
cdr3_nt: TGCGCCAGCAGCCAAGATCTTCCAGCTGTTAGTAATGAAAAACTGTTTTTT
cdr3_aa: CASSQDLPAVSNEKLFF

clone_size: once
v_call: TRBV19
j_call: TRBJ1-1
d_call: TRBD1
cdr3_nt: TGTGCCAGTTCGGACAGGGCGGACACTGAAGCTTTCTTT
cdr3_aa: CASSDRADTEAFF

clone_size: -
v_call: TRBV5-1
j_call: TRBJ2-7
d_call: -
cdr3_nt: TGCGCCAGCAGCAAGGACAGCACCTACGAGCAGTACTTC
cdr3_aa: CASSKDSTYEQYF

clone_size: -
v_call: TRBV28
j_call: TRBJ1-1
d_call: -
cdr3_nt: TGTGCCAGCAGTTTGCGCAGGTCCTGGGGAGGGGGCACTGAAGCTTTCTTT
cdr3_aa: CASSLRRSWGGGTEAFF